The T cell receptor (beta chain) described here comes from a study of blood T cell repertoires in COVID-19 (TCRdb year 2020). Background for the entire study: Samples covering the acute and convalescent phases of COVID-19 were provided by collaborators in the United States, Italy and Spain. The prospective study material was composed of cDNA or gDNA derived from T cells, B-cell-depleted T cells, or PBMCs. Deeply sampled blood TCRbeta repertoires from subjects exposed to, actively infected with, or recovered from COVID-19 were included in the dataset. The repertoires were made available in a free public database intended to serve as a resource for research on the immune response to SARS-CoV-2. The samples were drawn from the first 160 participants of the ongoing ImmuneRACE study and from under 1,500 subjects provided by 6 global collaborators. Sample metadata almost always included a de-identified subject ID, COVID-19 status, age in years and sex. Where available, HLA class I and class II types were taken from metadata supplied by the sample provider and were not determined by assay-based typing. General conclusions and limits of the study: Clinical and demographic metadata were provided uncurated, with the amount varying by source and participant.

As encoded in the germline V gene, CDR1 is SGHRS while CDR2 is YFSETQ. V lost 4 bases and J lost 3 bases, and the count of bases not matched to a germline gene is 10. The CDR3 goes from the cysteine to the phenylalanine over 17 residues. Left in the record is the CDR3 DNA by itself, 51 bases read in frame from the first base. The immunoSEQ Assay, a bias-controlled multiplex PCR, was used to amplify TCRbeta CDR3 regions from genomic DNA. In the original analysis: The number of nucleated cells in each sample was estimated by amplification of reference gene primers within the assay. To quantify the absolute abundance of each unique TCRbeta CDR3 rearrangement, sequence reads were collapsed and filtered. For each sample, productive Simpson clonality was calculated as the square root of Simpson's diversity index over productive rearrangements. TCRdb mirrors the immuneACCESS table, restricted to in-frame sequences. Some clones are absent from its copies; in checked studies, under half trace to an unresolved V gene, and the reason for the others is unknown. Clone size and the V and J calls come from that table; the DNA yielded D and trimming. The sample table contains nearly 15,000 clones; only one count was recorded for over 65% of them. Clones ranked in the top ten supply 13% to 15% of the sample.

Each collaborating institution followed its own protocols to collect whole blood in K2EDTA tubes. For TCRbeta analysis, collaborator samples were shipped as frozen whole blood, as isolated PBMCs, or as DNA extracted from either sample type. Details on this clone: The target of this receptor is not known. Base quality data are lacking; no much larger clone is found one base away.

This chain joins TRBV5-1 to TRBJ1-2; 12 central nucleotides agree with TRBD1. Sequences were obtained from peripheral blood. This receptor was identified in a human donor in a cohort sampled during active COVID-19. The CDR3 sequence is CASSGTGTGGADYGYTF. The DNA sequence follows: TGCGCCAGCAGCGGTACCGGGACAGGGGGCGCCGACTATGGCTACACCTTC.